These T cell receptor beta chains were read from a single sample in a study of T-cell reconstitution after alpha-beta-depleted transplantation in children. TCRdb re-analysed the PCR reads in MiXCR, keeping a single row per CDR3 protein. The profile shows 250,000 or so distinct CDR3 sequences, under 9.5% of them singletons. The specimen comprised PBMCs, mostly from graft donor cells, sampled 180 days after TCRalphabeta/CD19-depleted stem cell transplant. Receptors originate from a male patient under 18 who had a stem cell transplant for acute lymphoblastic leukemia, so the T cells may come from the graft donor. Both conserved end residues are part of each CDR3. A D gene is named only where the DNA matches it firmly. Clone size appears in some rows only: once, few, many, or a class for an expanded clone.

14	TRBV12-3/TRBV12-4	TRBJ1-3	.	many	TGTGCCAGCAGACGTCAGGGAGATGGAAACACCATATATTTT	CASRRQGDGNTIYF
15	TRBV4-2	TRBJ2-7	.	many	TGTGCCAGCAGCCAAGATGGGAGGAGGGAATACGAGCAGTACTTC	CASSQDGRREYEQYF
14	TRBV12-3/TRBV12-4	TRBJ2-7	.	many	TGTGCCAGCAGAGGCGGACCCCTCTCCTACGAGCAGTACTTC	CASRGGPLSYEQYF
13	TRBV20-1	TRBJ2-2	.	few	TGCAGTGCTAGAGCCGGTTCCACCGGGGAGCTGTTTTTT	CSARAGSTGELFF
16	TRBV5-5	TRBJ2-7	.	many	TGTGCCAGCAGCTTGGAAGCGCTCCTCTTAACCTACGAGCAGTACTTC	CASSLEALLLTYEQYF
14	TRBV20-1	TRBJ2-7	.	many	TGCAGTGCCAAGTTCGGGGGCAGATACTACGAGCAGTACTTC	CSAKFGGRYYEQYF
12	TRBV28	TRBJ2-5	.	many	TGTGCCAGCAGTAACCTGCAAGAGACCCAGTACTTC	CASSNLQETQYF
17	TRBV4-3	TRBJ2-7	TRBD2	many	TGCGCCAGCAGCCAAGATCCCGGCGGGGGGGCCTTGTACGAGCAGTACTTC	CASSQDPGGGALYEQYF
14	TRBV7-3	TRBJ2-3	TRBD2	few	TGTGCCTCCGCCGGGGGGGCCCTCACAGATACGCAGTATTTT	CASAGGALTDTQYF
14	TRBV29-1	TRBJ1-1	.	.	TGCAGCGTTGGAGTGGTAGGGCTGAACACTGAAGCTTTCTTT	CSVGVVGLNTEAFF
15	TRBV6-1	TRBJ1-3	.	many	TGTGCCAGCAGCTCTCAGATGTTCTCTGGAAACACCATATATTTT	CASSSQMFSGNTIYF
13	TRBV20-1	TRBJ1-5	.	many	TGCAGTGCAAGTACGGGGGCGAATCAGCCCCAGCATTTT	CSASTGANQPQHF
16	TRBV5-1	TRBJ2-7	.	.	TGCGCCAGCAGCTCCCGGCCCCCCACTAGCTCCTACGAGCAGTACTTC	CASSSRPPTSSYEQYF
15	TRBV20-1	TRBJ2-1	.	once	TGCTGTGCTAGAGGAAGCGCGGGGTCCTACAATGAGCAGTTCTTC	CCARGSAGSYNEQFF
13	TRBV28	TRBJ1-1	.	many	TGTGCCAGCAGCGTCCCCCAGGGAACTGAAGCTTTCTTT	CASSVPQGTEAFF
17	TRBV12-3/TRBV12-4	TRBJ1-2	TRBD1	many	TGTGCCAGCAGTCGGGAACCAAAACGGACAGGGGATGGTGGCTACACCTTC	CASSREPKRTGDGGYTF
14	TRBV19	TRBJ1-5	.	few	TGTGCCAGTAGTATTGGGGACACCAATCAGCCCCAGCATTTT	CASSIGDTNQPQHF
14	TRBV29-1	TRBJ1-1	.	many	TGCAGCGTTGGCCCGTACGGGATGAACACTGAAGCTTTCTTT	CSVGPYGMNTEAFF
12	TRBV20-1	TRBJ2-1	.	many	TGCAGTGCTAGAGGGGACCTCAATGAGCAGTTCTTC	CSARGDLNEQFF
15	TRBV4-3	TRBJ2-7	.	many	TGCGCCAGCAGCCAAGGGGACGGGGCACTCCGGGAGCAGTACTTC	CASSQGDGALREQYF
13	TRBV12-3/TRBV12-4	TRBJ2-7	TRBD1	few	TGTGCCAGCAGTACCACAGGGGTGGGGGAGCAGTACTTC	CASSTTGVGEQYF
15	TRBV5-1	TRBJ2-1	.	many	TGCGCCAGCAGAGGCGGGATAGCATCCTACAATGAGCAGTTCTTC	CASRGGIASYNEQFF
16	TRBV7-2	TRBJ2-2	.	many	TGTGCCAGCAGCTTATTGCCCACAGGGTACACCGGGGAGCTGTTTTTT	CASSLLPTGYTGELFF
17	TRBV28	TRBJ2-5	TRBD2	few	TGTGCCAGCAGTGAGACTTTGAGCGGGAGAGGGGGAGAGACCCAGTACTTC	CASSETLSGRGGETQYF
14	TRBV12-3/TRBV12-4	TRBJ1-1	.	many	TGTGCCAGCAGTTTAGCGGGCCGAGGGGCTGAAGCTTTCTTT	CASSLAGRGAEAFF
16	TRBV28	TRBJ1-2	TRBD1	many	TGTGCCAGCAGGGTAGAGGGACAGGTATATGCATATGGCTACACCTTC	CASRVEGQVYAYGYTF
15	TRBV4-1	TRBJ1-5	TRBD1	many	TGCGCCAGCAGCCAAGTGACAGGGGGCGATCAGCCCCAGCATTTT	CASSQVTGGDQPQHF
13	TRBV6-5	TRBJ2-1	.	many	TGTGCCAGCAGCTACTCAGTAGGCCTTGAGCAGTTCTTC	CASSYSVGLEQFF
15	TRBV7-9	TRBJ1-1	.	many	TGTGCCAGCAGCTTGGGCAGGGGCTTTAACACTGAAGCTTTCTTT	CASSLGRGFNTEAFF
12	TRBV28	TRBJ1-2	.	many	TGTGCCAGCAGCACAGGGCCTTATGCCTACACCTTC	CASSTGPYAYTF
12	TRBV20-1	TRBJ1-2	.	many	TGCAGTGCCTCAAGCACCAAGGGAGGCTACACCTTC	CSASSTKGGYTF
15	TRBV20-1	TRBJ1-4	.	many	TGCAGTGCTAGAGATCTAAAGGGGGGTGACGAAAAACTGTTTTTT	CSARDLKGGDEKLFF
16	TRBV4-1	TRBJ2-1	TRBD1	many	TGCGCCAGCAGCCAAGTTTGGACAGGTACCTACAATGAGCAGTTCTTC	CASSQVWTGTYNEQFF
16	TRBV7-9	TRBJ2-1	.	few	TGTGCCAGCAGCTCCCTATTAGCAACCGGCTACAATGAGCAGTTCTTC	CASSSLLATGYNEQFF
16	TRBV18	TRBJ2-7	.	.	TGTGCCAGCTCACCACGAGCCACTCCTCTGTGGGACGAGCAGTACTTC	CASSPRATPLWDEQYF
15	TRBV4-3	TRBJ1-1	.	many	TGCGCCAGCAGCCAAGACGGAAACAGGAACACTGAAGCTTTCTTT	CASSQDGNRNTEAFF
16	TRBV4-2	TRBJ1-1	TRBD1	few	TGTGCCAGCAGCCAAGGAATCGGTAGTAGACAGGGTGAAGCTTTCTTT	CASSQGIGSRQGEAFF
15	TRBV4-3	TRBJ2-3	TRBD2	many	TGCGCCAGCAGCCCGAAACTAGCGGGGACAGATACGCAGTATTTT	CASSPKLAGTDTQYF
14	TRBV27	TRBJ2-4	TRBD1	many	TGTGCCAGCAGTATCCGACAGGGGCGCGACATTCAGTACTTC	CASSIRQGRDIQYF
18	TRBV7-9	TRBJ1-1	.	many	TGTGCCAGCAGCTTAGCTCCCACGGCACTGCACTCGGACACTGAAGCTTTCTTT	CASSLAPTALHSDTEAFF
16	TRBV11-2	TRBJ2-1	.	.	TGTGCCAGCAGCCCCAGGGGTACAGGAAGGTCCAATGAGCAGTTCTTC	CASSPRGTGRSNEQFF
12	TRBV29-1	TRBJ2-5	TRBD2	many	TGCAGCGTTGAGCGGGGGGGGGAGACCCAGTACTTC	CSVERGGETQYF
16	TRBV7-9	TRBJ2-1	.	many	TGTGCCAGCAGCTTAGAGGGTCCGGGACTGGCCCATGAGCAGTTCTTC	CASSLEGPGLAHEQFF
15	TRBV4-2	TRBJ2-5	.	many	TGTGCCAGCACCTTACTCGGCGGGTCACAAGAGACCCAGTACTTC	CASTLLGGSQETQYF
14	TRBV23-1	TRBJ1-6	.	.	TGCGCCAGCAGTCAATCGGATGAAAGTTCACCCCTCCACTTT	CASSQSDESSPLHF
13	TRBV6-4	TRBJ2-1	TRBD2	many	TGTGCCAGCAGTCTATTAGCGGGAGGGCCGGGGTTCTTC	CASSLLAGGPGFF
12	TRBV10-3	TRBJ1-1	.	many	TGTGCCATCGCGAACATGAACACTGAAGCTTTCTTT	CAIANMNTEAFF
15	TRBV5-1	TRBJ1-5	.	many	TGCGCCAGCAGCTTGAGCGGGCGAGGGAATCAGCCCCAGCATTTT	CASSLSGRGNQPQHF